What follows is one T cell receptor beta chain and its context. Its antigen is unknown. The PCR had 60 Vbeta and 13 Jbeta primers. Clones were sequenced by immunoSEQ multiplex PCR, and TCRdb holds only the in-frame ones, with some missing. This table has over 70,000 clones, 65% to 70% appearing once. CDR1 SGHDN and CDR2 FVKESK come from the germline V gene. This CDR3 contains 16 residues. Trimming took off 1 base at V and 0 bases at J, with 11 bases between the two ends. These data belong to a study of cytomegalovirus exposure and HLA in healthy donors. Study-wide findings and caveats: A later analysis found that most CMV-associated TCR beta chains appeared HLA-restricted. Sequencing depth across donors, presence/absence analyses assumed, was roughly uniform. Most subjects had HLA-A and HLA-B alleles reportedly predicted accurately by TCR beta sequences. Sequencing artifact likely explains a cluster of highly shared sequence variants.

The J gene is TRBJ2-3, the V gene TRBV14; maybe TRBD1 (6 bases). This receptor was taken from a man aged 35-49 years in good health and CMV-seropositive. The specimen sequenced was PBMCs. The chain's CDR3 is CASSQGGTPSTDTQYF. The CDR3 DNA follows: TGTGCCAGCAGCCAAGGGGGGACACCCAGCACAGATACGCAGTATTTT.